This TCR beta chain was documented in a study of OX40 agonist ivuxolimab in advanced cancers. Study-level background: Partial responses were achieved by three patients, one with hepatocellular carcinoma and two with cutaneous melanoma. Study outcomes and limitations: The 0.1-3.0 mg/kg partial responders had among the lowest clonal expansion.

TCRdb keeps only in-frame clones here, not all; method: immunoSEQ multiplex PCR. Among approximately 100,000 clones listed, 90% were seen once. This CDR3 region has 14 residues. The junction had 2 bases not matched to a gene; V was cut back by 6 bases and J by 1 base. CDR1 and CDR2 (germline): KGHSH, LQKENI. Concerning this clone: Its specificity is not known.

Sequencing was performed on CD4+ or CD8+ T cells sorted from blood, taken in a trial of the OX40 agonist ivuxolimab. The rearrangement joins TRBV18 to TRBJ2-2, with 7 bases that match TRBD1. The receptor was isolated from an adult with an advanced solid tumor such as melanoma, head and neck, liver or kidney cancer. Written as DNA, the CDR3 is TGTGCCAGCTCCCGGACAGGGAACACCGGGGAGCTGTTTTTT. Translated: CASSRTGNTGELFF.